Below are 17 T cell receptor beta chains sequenced from a single sample in a study of beta chain features in type 1 diabetes. Expressed TCRB transcripts were sequenced, since all the RNA that had been isolated was reverse transcribed. Here immunoSEQ multiplex PCR was the method, and the copy in TCRdb shows in-frame clones only, minus some. The sample includes 38,000 or so clones, 64% of them seen just once. The sample taken for sequencing was Tregs from blood. These receptors all stem from a woman aged 25 to 39 in good health.

CDR3 sequence (DNA): TGTGCCAGCAGTAAAGGGGACAGGGGAAACTACAATGAGCAGTTCTTC. Protein product: CASSKGDRGNYNEQFF. V and J are TRBV6-6 and TRBJ2-1; 10 positions match TRBD1. Germline values: CDR1 MNHNY, CDR2 SVGAGI (reference sequence). Unmatched junction bases numbered 7, after V lost 5 bases and J lost 3 bases. The CDR3 has 16 residues.

The J gene is TRBJ2-7, the V gene TRBV6-5, with 8 bases identical to TRBD2. The CDR3 has 16 amino acids. Germline CDR1 reads MNHEY; CDR2 reads SVGAGI. The J segment lost 0 bases and the V segment lost 3 bases, leaving 7 bases of the junction unmatched. The CDR3 nucleotides are TGTGCCAGCAGTTATGGGCGAGCGGGAGACTCCTACGAGCAGTACTTC. Its protein product is CASSYGRAGDSYEQYF.

This clone was detected only once. The chain carries TRBV30 and TRBJ1-1; 9 nucleotides match TRBD1. Unmatched junction bases numbered 7, after V lost 3 bases and J lost 5 bases. Germline loops: CDR1 GTSNPN, CDR2 SVGIG (reference sequence). The CDR3 spans 14 residues. CDR3 nucleotides: TGTGCCTGGAGGGAACAGGGGGCGAATACTGAAGCTTTCTTT. Protein product: CAWREQGANTEAFF.

The chain carries TRBV7-2 and TRBJ2-7, with 13 bases aligning to TRBD2. The V gene's germline CDR1 is SGHTA and CDR2 FQGNSA. With V trimmed by 1 base and J by 6 bases, 6 bases remained unmatched. The CDR3 has 16 residues. The CDR3 sequence is CASSLGTSGGRIEQYF. CDR3 nucleotides: TGTGCCAGCAGCTTAGGGACTAGCGGGGGACGCATCGAGCAGTACTTC.

CDR3 in DNA: TGTGCCACCAGCAAGAGCGGGGGATCCTACAATGAGCAGTTCTTC. This codes for CATSKSGGSYNEQFF. V is TRBV15 and J is TRBJ2-1; the match to TRBD2 covers 8 bases. Germline CDR1 reads LNHNV; CDR2 reads YYDKDF (reference sequence). V lost 4 bases, J lost 1 base, and 3 bases stayed unmatched. This CDR3 is built from 15 residues.

This chain connects TRBV9 to TRBJ2-3, with 8 positions matching TRBD2. With V trimmed by 4 bases and J by 6 bases, 13 bases remained unmatched. Germline lookup yields CDR1 SGDLS and CDR2 YYNGEE. The CDR3 is 16 residues long. Here the CDR3 DNA reads TGTGCCAGCAGCCGCGGGGGCGGGAGGAATTTGGATACGCAGTATTTT. Translated, it gives CASSRGGGRNLDTQYF.

The V gene is TRBV2, the J gene TRBJ1-1; 7 bases map to TRBD1. J lost 9 bases, V lost 6 bases, and 7 bases had no gene match. Germline values: CDR1 SNHLY, CDR2 FYNNEI. The CDR3 totals 12 residues. CDR3 region: CASRNRGWQAFF. The CDR3 DNA reads as TGTGCCAGCAGGAACAGGGGTTGGCAAGCTTTCTTT. The variable domain in full, completed from reference TRBV2 and TRBJ1-1, reads EPEVTQTPSHQVTQMGQEVILRCVPISNHLYFYWYRQILGQKVEFLVSFYNNEISEKSEIFDDQFSVERPDGSNFTLKIRSTKLEDSAMYFCASRNRGWQAFFGQGTRLTVV.

This clone was detected only a few times. The chain recombines TRBV29-1 with TRBJ1-5; D perhaps matches TRBD1 (5 bases). CDR3 length equals 12 residues. Per germline, CDR1 SQVTM and CDR2 ANQGSEA. The V gene lost 8 bases and the J gene lost 5 bases, with 13 bases spanning the gap. The CDR3 DNA sequence: TGCAGCATTGGGGGGGTAGATCAGCCCCAGCATTTT. It codes for CSIGGVDQPQHF. The full variable domain, with the rest looked up from reference TRBV29-1 and TRBJ1-5, is SAVISQKPSRDICQRGTSLTIQCQVDSQVTMMFWYRQQPGQSLTLIATANQGSEATYESGFVIDKFPISRPNLTFSTLTVSNMSPEDSSIYLCSIGGVDQPQHFGDGTRLSIL.

The rearrangement links TRBV7-2 to TRBJ2-1; 13 bases match TRBD2. Losses at the gene ends were 0 bases for V and 7 bases for J; bases not matched to a gene: 6. The germline CDR1 and CDR2 sequences are SGHTA and FQGNSA. There are 17 residues in the CDR3. This CDR3 reads CASSLAGTSGILNEQFF. Written as DNA, the CDR3 is TGTGCCAGCAGCTTAGCTGGGACTAGCGGGATCTTGAATGAGCAGTTCTTC.

The V gene is TRBV19, the J gene TRBJ2-1; no clear D. V lost 5 bases and J lost 1, with 12 bases in between. The CDR3 contains 15 residues. Germline assignment: CDR1 LNHDA and CDR2 SQIVND (reference sequence). The CDR3 reads CASSPTVGSYNEQFF. Here the CDR3 DNA reads TGTGCCAGTAGTCCCACGGTTGGTTCCTACAATGAGCAGTTCTTC. Filled out from reference TRBV19 and TRBJ2-1, the complete variable domain reads DGGITQSPKYLFRKEGQNVTLSCEQNLNHDAMYWYRQDPGQGLRLIYYSQIVNDFQKGDIAEGYSVSREKKESFPLTVTSAQKNPTAFYLCASSPTVGSYNEQFFGPGTRLTVL.

The chain combines TRBV6-6 with TRBJ1-1; possibly TRBD1 for D (6 bases). Germline assignment: CDR1 MNHNY and CDR2 SVGAGI (reference sequence). The germline V and J ends were trimmed by 2 bases and 8 bases, with 12 bases remaining between them. This CDR3 comprises 13 residues. Here the CDR3 reads CASSYAGAREAFF. The CDR3 DNA sequence: TGTGCCAGCAGTTACGCGGGGGCTAGGGAAGCTTTCTTT.

Only a few counts were recorded for this clone. This sequence joins TRBV7-9 and TRBJ2-5, with 12 bases identical to TRBD1. After removal of 5 bases from V and 4 bases from J, the junction contained 11 bases not matched to a gene. The CDR3 runs 17 residues. In germline, CDR1 is SEHNR, CDR2 FQNEAQ (reference sequence). In DNA, the CDR3 is TGTGCCAGCAGCCATACCGGCGGGACAGGGGGCTTAGAGACCCAGTACTTC. Residues: CASSHTGGTGGLETQYF.

The V and J genes are TRBV5-1 and TRBJ2-3; 12 positions match TRBD2. Per germline, CDR1 SGHRS and CDR2 YFSETQ. V was pared by 3 bases and J by 0 bases, with 8 bases of the junction left unmatched. This CDR3 is 18 amino acids long. The CDR3 DNA follows: TGCGCCAGCAGCTCAAGGACTAGCGGGACTTTCAGCACAGATACGCAGTATTTT. Its translation is CASSSRTSGTFSTDTQYF.

The J gene is TRBJ2-7, the V gene TRBV6-6; TRBD2 is a possible D gene (5 bases). The germline V gene encodes CDR1 MNHNY and CDR2 SVGAGI (reference sequence). This CDR3 region has 14 residues. V dropped 1 base and J dropped 4 bases, with 11 bases sitting between them. For the CDR3, the DNA is TGTGCCAGCAGTTACTTTGCGGGTTCTTACGAGCAGTACTTC. Translating gives CASSYFAGSYEQYF.

V is TRBV5-1 and J is TRBJ2-7; 8 nucleotides match TRBD2. The germline V gene encodes CDR1 SGHRS and CDR2 YFSETQ. The CDR3 runs 16 residues. V was pared by 6 bases and J by 0 bases, with 11 bases of the junction left unmatched. CDR3 loop: CASTPIREGPSYEQYF. CDR3 DNA: TGCGCCAGCACCCCCATCCGGGAGGGCCCCTCCTACGAGCAGTACTTC.

This chain uses TRBV18 with TRBJ2-5; 11 bases fit TRBD2. After removal of 3 bases from V and 3 bases from J, the junction contained 6 bases not matched to a gene. The CDR3 spans 16 residues. In germline, CDR1 is KGHSH, CDR2 LQKENI. CDR3: CASSPRLAGGEETQYF. The CDR3 DNA follows: TGTGCCAGCTCACCCCGCCTAGCGGGAGGTGAAGAGACCCAGTACTTC.

This rearrangement joins TRBV7-3 to TRBJ1-1, with D perhaps TRBD1 (5 bases). Germline V lookup: CDR1 SGHTA, CDR2 FQGTGA. CDR3 size: 15 residues. V gave up 4 bases and J gave up 1 base, with 13 bases separating them. The CDR3 bases are TGTGCCAGCAGCTCGCAACCGACAGCGAACACTGAAGCTTTCTTT. Its translation: CASSSQPTANTEAFF.